These T cell receptor beta chains were read from a single sample in a study of beta chain features in type 1 diabetes. The data were produced by immunoSEQ multiplex PCR, yet TCRdb's version contains in-frame clones alone and is incomplete. The sample includes a few hundred thousand clones, around 19% seen only once; the top ten take 0.044%. Sequenced: naive CD4+ T cells from blood. The receptor set was obtained from a woman between 18 and 30 years old in good health. CDR3s leave out the opening cysteine and the closing phenylalanine or tryptophan. The order of the fields is J gene, V gene, CDR3 protein.

>TRBJ2-3|TRBV11-2
ASSLDRGDTQY
>TRBJ2-3|TRBV11-2
ASSLGGGLSTDTQY
>TRBJ2-7|TRBV27
ASSRGGTAYEQY
>TRBJ2-7|TRBV5-1
ASAPGGTGTYEQY
>TRBJ1-1|TRBV18
ASSGTEDTEAF
>TRBJ2-3|TRBV6-6
ASKTRVGADTQY
>TRBJ2-5|TRBV5-1
ASSLPSAGEGRETQY
>TRBJ1-1|TRBV7-9
ASRIPTDTNTEAF
>TRBJ1-1|TRBV19
ASSISAEAF
>TRBJ2-3|TRBV7-9
ASSHGTESNRYPY
>TRBJ2-5|TRBV30
AWSRGSETQY
>TRBJ2-1|TRBV14
ASSQDRGSYNEQF
>TRBJ2-5|TRBV7-9
ASSPDSTPMETQY
>TRBJ1-2|TRBV6-5
ASSYWTGRDYGYT
>TRBJ1-1|TRBV7-2
ASRQGQGRETF
>TRBJ2-7|TRBV9
ASSLDLSSYEQY
>TRBJ2-2|TRBV4-3
ASSRDLDTGELF
>TRBJ1-2|TRBV18
ASSSRQGERRGYT
>TRBJ2-2|TRBV6-7
ASSPGVATGELF
>TRBJ2-1|TRBV25-1
ATRLAGGPNEQF
>TRBJ1-2|TRBV7-9
ASSLWSLTGYGYT
>TRBJ2-5|TRBV18
ASSPPSQQETQY
>TRBJ2-1|TRBV5-1
ASSLLAGGTNEQF
>TRBJ2-2|TRBV5-1
ASSLQVDSNTGELF
>TRBJ1-2|TRBV9
ASSTDSMDYGYT
>TRBJ2-7|TRBV7-2
ASSFSWQAEQY
>TRBJ1-3|TRBV5-1
ASSLVPNRVAGNTIY
>TRBJ2-7|TRBV6-6
ASSRDREYEQY
>TRBJ2-3|TRBV10-3
AISESQDTQY
>TRBJ1-4|TRBV5-1
ASSTGTGIGKLF
>TRBJ2-2|TRBV7-2
ASTPMGLAVNGELF
>TRBJ2-1|TRBV4-1
ASTFTFAGNEQF
>TRBJ2-7|TRBV2
ASSDGGAHWKY
>TRBJ2-7|TRBV19
ASTLGQGSYEQY
>TRBJ1-4|TRBV30
AWATGRREKLF
>TRBJ2-7|TRBV4-2
ASSQVFTRGGAYEQY
>TRBJ1-1|TRBV18
ASSPTEGTHTEAF
>TRBJ2-1|TRBV30
AWSPWGGSYNEQF
>TRBJ2-1|TRBV7-9
ASSSGGRGLSSYNEQF
>TRBJ2-7|TRBV6-6
ASSRSGGGHEQY
>TRBJ2-1|TRBV12-5
ASGSSSGGTYNEQF
>TRBJ2-1|TRBV19
ASSPLSGNEQF
>TRBJ2-1|TRBV7-2
ASSLGGQGYNEQF